The 3 T cell receptor beta chains reported below all come from one sample, sequenced in a study of OX40 agonist ivuxolimab in advanced cancers. Using immunoSEQ multiplex PCR, the repertoire was profiled, and TCRdb retains in-frame clones only, with some absent. The data contain roughly 60,000 clones, roughly 93% of them singletons. The sample here was CD4+ or CD8+ T cells sorted from blood, taken in a trial of the OX40 agonist ivuxolimab. The receptors shown here come from an adult with an advanced solid tumor such as melanoma, head and neck, liver or kidney cancer.

CDR3 nucleotide sequence: TGTGCCAGCAGCCTCTTAGCGGGAGGGCCCAACAATGAGCAGTTCTTC. This codes for CASSLLAGGPNNEQFF. The chain couples TRBV4-2 to TRBJ2-1, with 11 bases identical to TRBD2. CDR3 length: 16 residues. Germline V CDR1 and CDR2: LGHNA, YNFKEQ. V shed 4 bases and J 5 bases; nucleotides not matched to a gene: 7.

The V gene is TRBV2, the J gene TRBJ2-7, with D possibly being TRBD2 (6 bases). V lost 8 bases and J 0 bases, leaving 11 bases between the germline ends. The CDR3 is made up of 13 amino acids. The germline V gene has CDR1 SNHLY and CDR2 FYNNEI. CDR3 nucleotides: TGTGCCAGCTCCGGGACTTTCTCCTACGAGCAGTACTTC. Amino acid sequence: CASSGTFSYEQYF.

The J gene is TRBJ2-2, the V gene TRBV7-9; 8 bases map to TRBD2. Germline V gene data show CDR1 as SEHNR and CDR2 as FQNEAQ (reference sequence). V shed 5 bases and J 6 bases; nucleotides not matched to a gene: 14. This CDR3 contains 17 residues. CDR3 DNA sequence: TGTGCCAGCAGCGCAAAGGCCGCGGGGGGCAGGGCCGGGGAGCTGTTTTTT. Translating it yields CASSAKAAGGRAGELFF.